This T cell receptor beta chain emerged from a study of cytomegalovirus exposure and HLA in healthy donors. Turning to the study itself: There were about 85 million unique TCRs (from HLA-typed donors) in an early data release. Overall study findings and caveats: Associated with HLA alleles at 0.05 false discovery rate in a later analysis were 16,951 TCR beta sequences.

Note on this clone: What it binds is not known.

Germline CDR1 and CDR2: MDHEN and SYDVKM. There are 16 residues in the CDR3. The trim removed 6 bases at V and 1 base at J, leaving 10 bases unmatched. The PCR was carried out with 60 Vbeta primers and 13 Jbeta primers. Method: immunoSEQ multiplex PCR; TCRdb's copy keeps in-frame clones and lacks some. Found here are some 150,000 clones, roughly 89% of them singletons; the top ten hold about 0.85%. The sequencing input was PBMCs. The TCR comes from a woman aged 25 to 39 in good health and CMV-seronegative. The chain employs TRBV28 and TRBJ2-7, with 9 bases aligning to TRBD2. CDR3 nucleotides: TGTGCCAGCAGCCGACCCCTTAGCGGGAGTTCCTACGAGCAGTACTTC. The encoded protein is CASSRPLSGSSYEQYF.